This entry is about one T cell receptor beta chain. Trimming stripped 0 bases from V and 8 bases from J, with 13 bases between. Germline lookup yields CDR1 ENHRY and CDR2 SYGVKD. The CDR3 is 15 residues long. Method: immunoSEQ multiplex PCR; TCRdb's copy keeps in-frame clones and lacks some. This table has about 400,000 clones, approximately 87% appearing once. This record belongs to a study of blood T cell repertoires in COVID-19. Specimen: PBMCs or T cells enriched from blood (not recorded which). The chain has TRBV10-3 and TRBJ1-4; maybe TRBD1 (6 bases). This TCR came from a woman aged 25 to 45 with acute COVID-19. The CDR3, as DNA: TGTGCCATCAGTGAGTCCGGTGCAGGGGAGGAAAAACTGTTTTTT. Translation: CAISESGAGEEKLFF.